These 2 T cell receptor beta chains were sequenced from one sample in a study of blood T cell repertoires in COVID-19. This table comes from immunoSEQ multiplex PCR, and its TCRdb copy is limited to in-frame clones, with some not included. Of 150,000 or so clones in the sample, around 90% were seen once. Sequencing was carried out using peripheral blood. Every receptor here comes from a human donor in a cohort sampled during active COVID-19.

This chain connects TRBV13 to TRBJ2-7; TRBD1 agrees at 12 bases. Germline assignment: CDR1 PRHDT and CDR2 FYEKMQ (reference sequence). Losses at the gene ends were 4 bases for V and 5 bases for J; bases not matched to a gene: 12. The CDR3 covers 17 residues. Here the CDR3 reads CASSSGTGGSGVHEQYF. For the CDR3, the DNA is TGTGCCAGCAGCTCCGGGACAGGGGGCTCCGGGGTCCACGAGCAGTACTTC.

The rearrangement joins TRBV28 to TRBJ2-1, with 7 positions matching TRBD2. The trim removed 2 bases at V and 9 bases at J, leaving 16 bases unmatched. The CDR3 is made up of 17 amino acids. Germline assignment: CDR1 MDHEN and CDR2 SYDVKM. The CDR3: CASSLGAGAFLMSEQFF. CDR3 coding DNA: TGTGCCAGCAGTTTAGGGGCGGGAGCGTTTTTGATGAGTGAGCAGTTCTTC. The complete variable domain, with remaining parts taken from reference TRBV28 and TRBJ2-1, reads DVKVTQSSRYLVKRTGEKVFLECVQDMDHENMFWYRQDPGLGLRLIYFSYDVKMKEKGDIPEGYSVSREKKERFSLILESASTNQTSMYLCASSLGAGAFLMSEQFFGPGTRLTVL.